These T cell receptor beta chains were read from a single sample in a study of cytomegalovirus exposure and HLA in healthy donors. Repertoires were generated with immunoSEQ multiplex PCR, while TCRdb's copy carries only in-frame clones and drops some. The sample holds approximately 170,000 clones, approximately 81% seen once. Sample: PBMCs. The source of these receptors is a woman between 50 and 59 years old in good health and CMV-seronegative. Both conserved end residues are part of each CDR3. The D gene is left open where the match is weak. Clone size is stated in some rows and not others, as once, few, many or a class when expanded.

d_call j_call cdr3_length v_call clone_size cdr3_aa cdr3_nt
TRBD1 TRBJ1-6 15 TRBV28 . CASRPNRGRDSPLHF TGTGCCAGCAGGCCTAATAGGGGGCGGGATTCACCCCTCCACTTT
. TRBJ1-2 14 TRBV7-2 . CASSTTDRFYGYTF TGTGCCAGCAGCACTACGGACAGATTCTATGGCTACACCTTC
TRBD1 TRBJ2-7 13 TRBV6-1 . CASSPGQALEQYF TGTGCCAGCAGTCCGGGACAGGCTCTCGAGCAGTACTTC
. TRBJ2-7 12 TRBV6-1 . CASTHYSYEQYF TGTGCCAGCACACATTACAGCTACGAGCAGTACTTC
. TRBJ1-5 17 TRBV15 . CATSRGPWDKRRSTQHF TGTGCCACCAGCAGAGGACCCTGGGACAAGAGAAGATCGACCCAGCATTTT
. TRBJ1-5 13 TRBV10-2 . CASKGDGNQPQHF TGCGCCAGTAAGGGAGACGGCAATCAGCCCCAGCATTTT
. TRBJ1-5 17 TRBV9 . CASSPGEGGYSNQPQHF TGTGCCAGCAGCCCCGGGGAGGGGGGGTATAGCAATCAGCCCCAGCATTTT
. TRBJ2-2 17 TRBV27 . CASSFTNHRGHFGELFF TGTGCCAGCAGTTTCACGAACCACAGAGGGCATTTCGGGGAGCTGTTTTTT
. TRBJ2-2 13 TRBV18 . CASSPIDTGELFF TGTGCCAGCTCACCGATAGACACCGGGGAGCTGTTTTTT
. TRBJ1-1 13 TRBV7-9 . CASSPGLNTEAFF TGTGCCAGCAGCCCGGGTCTGAACACTGAAGCTTTCTTT
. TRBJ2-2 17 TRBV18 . CASQRAGTNTNGGELFF TGTGCCAGCCAAAGAGCCGGGACAAACACTAATGGCGGGGAGCTGTTTTTT
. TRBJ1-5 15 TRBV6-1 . CASGQDRGSNQPQHF TGTGCCAGCGGCCAGGACAGAGGTAGCAATCAGCCCCAGCATTTT
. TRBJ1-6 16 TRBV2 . CASSEEAGRTGSPLHF TGTGCCAGCAGTGAAGAAGCCGGGAGAACGGGATCACCCCTCCACTTT
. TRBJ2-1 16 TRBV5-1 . CASSLAGSSSYNEQFF TGCGCCAGCAGCTTGGCGGGGTCCAGCTCCTACAATGAGCAGTTCTTC
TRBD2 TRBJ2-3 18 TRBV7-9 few CASSLIGTSGTPPDTQYF TGTGCCAGCAGCTTAATCGGGACTAGCGGGACCCCCCCAGATACGCAGTATTTT
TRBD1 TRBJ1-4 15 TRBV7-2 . CASSPQTGTNEKLFF TGTGCCAGCAGCCCGCAGACAGGGACTAATGAAAAACTGTTTTTT